Listed below are T cell receptor beta chains from one sample, sequenced in a study of blood T cell repertoires in COVID-19. Sequenced by immunoSEQ multiplex PCR; TCRdb stores in-frame clones only, minus some. The table has about 160,000 clones, just under 85% seen once. Sequenced sample: peripheral blood. All receptors come from a woman of 80 years or more with acute or convalescent COVID-19. The CDR3 runs from the conserved cysteine through the conserved F or W. D genes are given only for firm matches. Rows give clone size only sometimes, using once, few, many, or a class for an expanded clone.

clone size,V gene,J gene,D gene,CDR3 protein,CDR3 DNA
.,TRBV2,TRBJ2-7,.,CASSEFGGGGYEQYF,TGTGCCAGCAGTGAATTTGGAGGGGGGGGATACGAGCAGTACTTC
.,TRBV6-5,TRBJ1-1,.,CASSDRIQAFF,TGTGCCAGCTCTGACAGGATACAGGCTTTCTTT
once,TRBV7-2,TRBJ2-1,TRBD2,CASSFSSGSANEQFF,TGTGCCAGCAGCTTCTCTAGCGGGAGTGCAAATGAGCAGTTCTTC
.,TRBV18,TRBJ2-3,TRBD2,CASSPGLAGRPSDTQYF,TGTGCCAGCTCACCGGGACTAGCGGGAAGGCCGTCAGATACGCAGTATTTT
.,TRBV9,TRBJ2-7,.,CASSPWLSTGAYEQYF,TGTGCCAGCAGCCCCTGGCTGAGCACGGGGGCCTACGAGCAGTACTTC
.,TRBV18,TRBJ2-4,TRBD1,CASSRIGQGQNIQYF,TGTGCCAGCTCGCGGATCGGACAGGGACAAAACATTCAGTACTTC
.,TRBV19,TRBJ2-2,TRBD2,CASKRGQVAGELFF,TGTGCCAGTAAGCGGGGGCAGGTTGCCGGGGAGCTGTTTTTT
.,TRBV7-9,TRBJ1-2,TRBD1,CASSPTGQGYGYTF,TGTGCCAGCAGCCCGACGGGACAGGGCTATGGCTACACCTTC
.,TRBV7-2,TRBJ2-3,.,CASSPRGGVGDTQYF,TGTGCCAGCAGCCCCAGAGGCGGGGTGGGCGATACGCAGTATTTT
.,TRBV7-9,TRBJ2-3,.,CASQEGLATDTQYF,TGTGCCAGCCAGGAGGGCCTAGCCACAGATACGCAGTATTTT
.,TRBV6-5,TRBJ2-7,.,CASSYGVYQEDYEQYF,TGTGCCAGCAGTTACGGTGTTTATCAGGAGGACTACGAGCAGTACTTC
.,TRBV5-1,TRBJ2-1,TRBD2,CASSPQGGPRNEQFF,TGCGCCAGCAGTCCCCAGGGAGGGCCGAGGAATGAGCAGTTCTTC
.,TRBV12-5,TRBJ1-1,TRBD1,CASRTGGNTEAFF,TGTGCATCGCGGACAGGGGGGAACACTGAAGCTTTCTTT
.,TRBV2,TRBJ2-7,TRBD2,CASGYSGSREQYF,TGTGCCAGTGGATATAGCGGGAGCCGCGAGCAGTACTTC
.,TRBV29-1,TRBJ1-1,.,CSVLLRKVRDTEAFF,TGCAGCGTTTTGCTAAGGAAGGTGCGGGACACTGAAGCTTTCTTT
once,TRBV18,TRBJ1-5,TRBD1,CASSPGQNQPQHF,TGTGCCAGCTCACCGGGACAGAATCAGCCCCAGCATTTT
.,TRBV5-1,TRBJ2-7,.,CASSLSGYEQYF,TGCGCCAGCAGCTTATCGGGATACGAGCAGTACTTC
.,TRBV6-1,TRBJ2-4,.,CASSELKGGYVQNIQYF,TGTGCCAGCAGTGAACTAAAGGGGGGGTACGTCCAAAACATTCAGTACTTC
.,TRBV4-3,TRBJ1-2,.,CASSQDRAVGGYTF,TGCGCCAGCAGCCAAGACAGGGCTGTCGGTGGCTACACCTTC
few,TRBV4-1,TRBJ1-5,TRBD1,CASSQGQGQGGEWIQPQHF,TGCGCCAGCAGCCAAGGACAGGGGCAGGGCGGAGAGTGGATTCAGCCCCAGCATTTT
once,TRBV28,TRBJ2-2,.,CASSLRTANTGELFF,TGTGCCAGCAGTTTAAGGACAGCGAACACCGGGGAGCTGTTTTTT
.,TRBV5-8,TRBJ2-3,.,CASSLASTRTDTQYF,TGTGCCAGCAGCTTGGCTTCTACCCGCACAGATACGCAGTATTTT
.,TRBV6-5,TRBJ2-4,.,CASRGWRSQYF,TGTGCCAGCAGGGGGTGGAGGTCTCAGTACTTC
.,TRBV7-9,TRBJ2-3,.,CASSFLGHQTQYF,TGTGCCAGCAGCTTTTTAGGACACCAGACGCAGTATTTT
.,TRBV9,TRBJ2-3,.,CASSVDTTDTQYF,TGTGCCAGCAGCGTCGACACCACAGATACGCAGTATTTT
.,TRBV27,TRBJ1-5,.,CASSFVGHRGNQPQHF,TGTGCCAGCAGTTTCGTCGGCCACCGGGGCAATCAGCCCCAGCATTTT
.,TRBV4-1,TRBJ2-1,TRBD2,CASSQPREGRNNEQFF,TGCGCCAGCAGCCAACCTCGGGAGGGCCGAAACAATGAGCAGTTCTTC
once,TRBV6-5,TRBJ1-2,.,CASSRQAADRYTF,TGTGCCAGCAGCCGACAGGCAGCTGATCGCTACACCTTC
.,TRBV7-9,TRBJ2-1,.,CASSSLRGYNEQFF,TGTGCCAGCAGCTCTTTGCGGGGTTACAATGAGCAGTTCTTC
.,TRBV12-5,TRBJ2-7,.,CASGLTGWREQYF,TGTGCTAGTGGTCTCACAGGGTGGAGGGAGCAGTACTTC
.,TRBV5-6,TRBJ2-5,.,CASSFGGGGFQETQYF,TGTGCCAGCAGCTTTGGGGGTGGAGGGTTCCAAGAGACCCAGTACTTC
.,TRBV19,TRBJ1-5,.,CASSQWGGDKPQHF,TGTGCCAGTAGCCAATGGGGGGGAGATAAGCCCCAGCATTTT